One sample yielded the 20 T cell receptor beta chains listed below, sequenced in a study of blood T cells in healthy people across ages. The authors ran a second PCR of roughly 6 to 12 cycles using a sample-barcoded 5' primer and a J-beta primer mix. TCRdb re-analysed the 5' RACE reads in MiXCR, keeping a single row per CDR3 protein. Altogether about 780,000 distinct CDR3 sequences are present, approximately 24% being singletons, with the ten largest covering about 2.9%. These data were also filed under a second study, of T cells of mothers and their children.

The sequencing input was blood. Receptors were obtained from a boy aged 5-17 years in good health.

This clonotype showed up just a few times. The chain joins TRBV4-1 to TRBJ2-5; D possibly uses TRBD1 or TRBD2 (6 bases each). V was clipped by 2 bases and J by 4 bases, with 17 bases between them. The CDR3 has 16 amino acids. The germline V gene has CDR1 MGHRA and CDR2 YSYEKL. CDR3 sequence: CASSQSGAGMRETQYF. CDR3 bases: TGCGCCAGCAGCCAATCGGGGGCAGGAATGAGAGAGACCCAGTACTTC.

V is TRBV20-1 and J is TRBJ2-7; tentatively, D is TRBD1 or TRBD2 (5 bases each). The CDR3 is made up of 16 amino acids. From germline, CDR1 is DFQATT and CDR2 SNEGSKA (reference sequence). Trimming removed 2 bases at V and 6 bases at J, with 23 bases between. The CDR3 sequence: CSARSPHGADQIEQYF. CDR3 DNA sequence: TGCAGTGCTAGATCGCCACACGGGGCCGACCAGATCGAGCAGTACTTC.

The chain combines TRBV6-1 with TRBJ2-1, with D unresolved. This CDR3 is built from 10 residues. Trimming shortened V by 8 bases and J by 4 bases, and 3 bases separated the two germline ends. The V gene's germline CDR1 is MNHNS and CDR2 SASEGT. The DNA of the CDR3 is TGTGCCAGCGATTACAATGAGCAGTTCTTC. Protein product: CASDYNEQFF.

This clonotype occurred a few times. In DNA form, the CDR3 reads TGCAGCGCGGATAGCGACTCCTACAATGAGCAGTTCTTC. Translated, it gives CSADSDSYNEQFF. V and J are TRBV29-1 and TRBJ2-1, with D perhaps matching TRBD2 (5 bases). The V end lost 7 bases, the J end lost 0 bases, and 10 bases lay between the germline ends. Germline loops: CDR1 SQVTM, CDR2 ANQGSEA. The CDR3 has 13 amino acids.

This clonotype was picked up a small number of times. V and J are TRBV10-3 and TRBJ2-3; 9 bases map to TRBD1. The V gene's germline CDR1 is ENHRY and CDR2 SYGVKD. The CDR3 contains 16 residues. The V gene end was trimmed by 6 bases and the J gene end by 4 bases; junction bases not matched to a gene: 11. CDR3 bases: TGTGCCATCAGCGAAGGGACAGGGTTGGTTTCAGATACGCAGTATTTT. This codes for CAISEGTGLVSDTQYF.

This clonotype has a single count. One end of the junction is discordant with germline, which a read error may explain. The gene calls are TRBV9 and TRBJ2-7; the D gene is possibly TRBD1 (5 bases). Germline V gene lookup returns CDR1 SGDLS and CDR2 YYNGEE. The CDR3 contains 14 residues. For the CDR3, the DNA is TGTGCCAGCAGTGCAGGGTCATCTCCCTACGATCAGTACTTC. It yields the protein CASSAGSSPYDQYF.

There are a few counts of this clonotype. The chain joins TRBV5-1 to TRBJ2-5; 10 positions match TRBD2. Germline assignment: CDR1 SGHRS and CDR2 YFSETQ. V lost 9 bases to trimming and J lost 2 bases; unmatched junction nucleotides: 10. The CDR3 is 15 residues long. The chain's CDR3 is CATHRTSGGQETQYF. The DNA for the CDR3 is TGCGCCACCCATCGGACTAGCGGCGGACAAGAGACCCAGTACTTC.

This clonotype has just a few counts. CDR3 bases: TGTGCCACCGACAGGGGTTGGAACGAGCAGTACTTC. Translation gives CATDRGWNEQYF. V is TRBV24-1 and J is TRBJ2-1, with 8 bases fitting TRBD1. The J call may be faulty, since TRBJ2-7 better matches the DNA end. Germline V CDR1 and CDR2: KGHDR, SFDVKD. The CDR3 loop spans 12 amino acids.

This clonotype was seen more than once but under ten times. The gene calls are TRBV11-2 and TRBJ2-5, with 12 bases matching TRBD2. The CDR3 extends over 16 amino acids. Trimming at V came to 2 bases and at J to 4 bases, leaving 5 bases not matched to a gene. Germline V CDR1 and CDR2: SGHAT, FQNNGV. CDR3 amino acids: CASSLLLAGGRETQYF. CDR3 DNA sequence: TGTGCCAGCAGCTTATTGCTAGCGGGGGGGAGAGAGACCCAGTACTTC.

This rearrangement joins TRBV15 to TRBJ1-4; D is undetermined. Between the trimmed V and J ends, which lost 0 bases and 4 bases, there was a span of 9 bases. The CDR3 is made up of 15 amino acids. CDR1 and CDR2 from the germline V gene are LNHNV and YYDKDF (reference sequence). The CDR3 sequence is CATSRDKSVNEKLFF. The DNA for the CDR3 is TGTGCCACCAGCAGAGATAAGTCAGTTAATGAAAAACTGTTTTTT.

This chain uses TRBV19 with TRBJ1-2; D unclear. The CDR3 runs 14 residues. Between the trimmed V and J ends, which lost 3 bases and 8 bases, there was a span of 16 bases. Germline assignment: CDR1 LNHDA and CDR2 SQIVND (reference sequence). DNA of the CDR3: TGTGCCAGTAGTATGGTTGGCAGGCCGGGCGGCTACACCTTC. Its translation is CASSMVGRPGGYTF.

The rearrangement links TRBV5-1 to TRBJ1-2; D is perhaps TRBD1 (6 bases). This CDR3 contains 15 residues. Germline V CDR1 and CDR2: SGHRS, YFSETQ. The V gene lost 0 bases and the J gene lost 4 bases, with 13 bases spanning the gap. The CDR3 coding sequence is TGCGCCAGCAGCTTGGAGACAGGACGCACCTATGGCTACACCTTC. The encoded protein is CASSLETGRTYGYTF.

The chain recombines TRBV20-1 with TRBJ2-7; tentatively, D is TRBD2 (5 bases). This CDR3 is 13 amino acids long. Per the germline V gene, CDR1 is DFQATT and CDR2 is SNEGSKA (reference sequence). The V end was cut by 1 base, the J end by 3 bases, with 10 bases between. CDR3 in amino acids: CSARVRGSYEQYF. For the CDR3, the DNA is TGCAGTGCTAGAGTCCGAGGGAGCTACGAGCAGTACTTC.

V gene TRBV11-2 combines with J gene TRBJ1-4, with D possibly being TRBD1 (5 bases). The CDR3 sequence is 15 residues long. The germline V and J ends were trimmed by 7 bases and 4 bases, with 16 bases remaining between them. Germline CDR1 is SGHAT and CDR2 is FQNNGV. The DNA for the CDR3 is TGTGCCAGCACCCCACGGGCAGGGAATAATGAAAAACTGTTTTTT. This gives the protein CASTPRAGNNEKLFF.

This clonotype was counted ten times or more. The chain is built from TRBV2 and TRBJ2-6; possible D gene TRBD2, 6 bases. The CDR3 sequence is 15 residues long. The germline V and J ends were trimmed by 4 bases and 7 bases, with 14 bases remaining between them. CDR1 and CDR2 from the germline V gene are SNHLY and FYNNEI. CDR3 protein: CASSAPEGDANVLTF. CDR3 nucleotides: TGTGCCAGCAGTGCTCCGGAGGGCGACGCCAACGTCCTGACTTTC.

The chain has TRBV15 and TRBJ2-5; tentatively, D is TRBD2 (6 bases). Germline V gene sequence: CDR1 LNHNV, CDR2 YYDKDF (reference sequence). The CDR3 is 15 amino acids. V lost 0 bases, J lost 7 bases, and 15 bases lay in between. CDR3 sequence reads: CATSRESHIGGTQYF. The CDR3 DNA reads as TGTGCCACCAGCAGAGAGTCCCACATCGGGGGGACCCAGTACTTC.

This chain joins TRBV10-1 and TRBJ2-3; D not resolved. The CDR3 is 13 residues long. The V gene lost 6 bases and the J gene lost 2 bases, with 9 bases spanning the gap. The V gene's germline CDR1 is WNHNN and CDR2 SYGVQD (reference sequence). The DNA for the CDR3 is TGCGCCAGCAGCGGTCTTTCCACAGATACGCAGTATTTT. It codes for CASSGLSTDTQYF.

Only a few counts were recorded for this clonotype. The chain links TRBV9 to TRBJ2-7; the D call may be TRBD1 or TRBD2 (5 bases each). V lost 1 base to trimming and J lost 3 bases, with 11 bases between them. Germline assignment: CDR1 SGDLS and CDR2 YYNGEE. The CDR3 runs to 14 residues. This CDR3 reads CASSVRAGSYEQYF. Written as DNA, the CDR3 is TGTGCCAGCAGCGTAAGGGCAGGGAGCTACGAGCAGTACTTC.

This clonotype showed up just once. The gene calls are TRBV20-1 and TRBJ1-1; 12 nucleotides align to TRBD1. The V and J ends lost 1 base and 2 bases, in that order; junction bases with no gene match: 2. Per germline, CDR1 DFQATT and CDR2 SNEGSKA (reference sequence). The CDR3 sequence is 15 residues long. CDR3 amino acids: CSARGDRGHNTEAFF. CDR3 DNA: TGCAGTGCTAGAGGGGACAGGGGGCACAACACTGAAGCTTTCTTT.

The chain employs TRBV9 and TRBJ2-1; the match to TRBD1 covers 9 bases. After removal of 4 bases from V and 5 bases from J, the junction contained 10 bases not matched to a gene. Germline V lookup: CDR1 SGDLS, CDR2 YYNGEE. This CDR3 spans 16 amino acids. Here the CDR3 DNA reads TGTGCCAGCAGCTCACTGGACAGGGGTGAGGACAATGAGCAGTTCTTC. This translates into CASSSLDRGEDNEQFF.